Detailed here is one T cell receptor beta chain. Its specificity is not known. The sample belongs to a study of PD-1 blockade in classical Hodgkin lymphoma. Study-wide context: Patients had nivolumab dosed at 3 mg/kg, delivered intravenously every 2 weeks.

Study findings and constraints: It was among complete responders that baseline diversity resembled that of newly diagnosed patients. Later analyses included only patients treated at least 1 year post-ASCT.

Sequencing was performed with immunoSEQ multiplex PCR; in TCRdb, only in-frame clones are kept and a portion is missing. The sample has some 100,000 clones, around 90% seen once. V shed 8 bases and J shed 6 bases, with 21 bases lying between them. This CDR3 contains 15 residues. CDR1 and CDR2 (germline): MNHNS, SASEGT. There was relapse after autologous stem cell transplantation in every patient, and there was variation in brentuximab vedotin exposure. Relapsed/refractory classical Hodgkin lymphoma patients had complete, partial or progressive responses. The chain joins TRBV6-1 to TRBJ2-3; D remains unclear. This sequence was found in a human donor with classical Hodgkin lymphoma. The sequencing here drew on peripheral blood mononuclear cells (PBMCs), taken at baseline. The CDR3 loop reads CASRHLQFTVDTQYF. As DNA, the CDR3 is TGTGCCAGCCGTCACCTACAGTTCACCGTCGATACGCAGTATTTT.